Shown below are 12 T cell receptor beta chains from a single sample sequenced in a study of blood T cell repertoires in COVID-19. The table came from immunoSEQ multiplex PCR; TCRdb's copy has only in-frame clones and leaves some out. The sample has about 250,000 clones; almost 90% are singletons. Specimen: peripheral blood. These TCRs come from a man aged 80 or over with acute or convalescent COVID-19.

The chain has TRBV28 and TRBJ1-2; perhaps TRBD1 as D (5 bases). With 6 bases removed from V and 5 bases from J, the gap between germline ends came to 22 bases. The CDR3 covers 16 residues. Germline values: CDR1 MDHEN, CDR2 SYDVKM. The CDR3 reads CASSPTWGEPFYGYTF. The CDR3, as DNA: TGTGCCAGCAGCCCGACCTGGGGCGAGCCTTTTTATGGCTACACCTTC.

This chain links TRBV27 with TRBJ2-1, with D possibly matching TRBD2 (6 bases). Trimming left V 6 bases short and J 9 bases short, with 15 bases between. The CDR3 is 13 amino acids. Germline CDR1 is MNHEY and CDR2 is SMNVEV (reference sequence). CDR3 loop: CASSPLMGGEQFF. The CDR3 nucleotides are TGTGCCAGCAGCCCTTTAATGGGGGGTGAGCAGTTCTTC.

The chain recombines TRBV7-2 with TRBJ1-2; 10 bases agree with TRBD1. There are 17 residues in the CDR3. Germline V lookup: CDR1 SGHTA, CDR2 FQGNSA. V gave up 1 base and J gave up 7 bases; unmatched junction bases: 12. In DNA form, the CDR3 reads TGTGCCAGCAGCTTAGATCTGACAGGGGGCAAAATTGGTGGCTACACCTTC. The encoded protein is CASSLDLTGGKIGGYTF.

CDR3: CASSWGGSETQYF. The CDR3 DNA follows: TGTGCCAGCAGTTGGGGGGGATCAGAGACCCAGTACTTC. V gene TRBV6-5 combines with J gene TRBJ2-5, with TRBD2 matching 7 bases. The germline V gene encodes CDR1 MNHEY and CDR2 SVGAGI. Germline trimming cut 4 bases from V and 4 bases from J; bases unmatched to any gene: 3. The CDR3 spans 13 residues.

The rearrangement links TRBV29-1 to TRBJ1-1, with D maybe TRBD1 (6 bases). V lost 4 bases to trimming and J lost 1 base, with 10 bases between them. There are 13 residues in the CDR3. Germline CDR1 is SQVTM and CDR2 is ANQGSEA. CDR3 residues: CSVGAGANTEAFF. The CDR3 nucleotides are TGCAGCGTTGGTGCAGGGGCGAACACTGAAGCTTTCTTT.

V gene TRBV4-2 combines with J gene TRBJ2-4, with 11 bases fitting TRBD1. The CDR3 has 18 amino acids. The V gene's germline CDR1 is LGHNA and CDR2 YNFKEQ. The V gene end was trimmed by 0 bases and the J gene end by 0 bases; junction bases not matched to a gene: 4. CDR3 sequence: CASSQDWTGGLAKNIQYF. DNA of the CDR3: TGTGCCAGCAGCCAAGATTGGACAGGGGGCCTAGCCAAAAACATTCAGTACTTC.

Here the CDR3 reads CASSITSRSSYNEQFF. In nucleotides, the CDR3 is TGTGCCAGTAGTATAACTAGCAGGAGCTCCTACAATGAGCAGTTCTTC. V gene TRBV19 combines with J gene TRBJ2-1, with a tentative D call TRBD2 (6 bases). Germline CDR1 and CDR2: LNHDA and SQIVND (reference sequence). The CDR3 sequence is 16 residues long. Trimming cost V 2 bases and J 0 bases, with 11 bases left between them.

The chain joins TRBV4-3 to TRBJ1-4, with D perhaps TRBD1 (5 bases). Germline CDR1 and CDR2: LGHNA and YSLEER. The CDR3 spans 17 residues. Trimming left V 1 base short and J 4 bases short, with 16 bases between. The CDR3 protein is CASSQGPVGAGNEKLFF. CDR3 nucleotide sequence: TGCGCCAGCAGCCAAGGGCCTGTAGGGGCAGGTAATGAAAAACTGTTTTTT.

V is TRBV7-6 and J is TRBJ2-1, with 9 bases matching TRBD2. The CDR3 contains 17 residues. Germline-derived CDR1 and CDR2 are SGHVS and FNYEAQ. The junction had 14 bases not matched to a gene; V was cut back by 6 bases and J by 5 bases. The DNA for the CDR3 is TGTGCCAGCAGTTCCTCCCGAGCGGGAGGCCATAACAATGAGCAGTTCTTC. Translated, it gives CASSSSRAGGHNNEQFF.

This chain joins TRBV7-9 and TRBJ1-1; tentative D call: TRBD1 (5 bases). Trimming shortened V by 5 bases and J by 1 base, and 17 bases separated the two germline ends. CDR3 length: 16 amino acids. Germline V gene data show CDR1 as SEHNR and CDR2 as FQNEAQ (reference sequence). The CDR3 nucleotides are TGTGCCAGCAGCCCTAGGGATATCCAGGGGAACACTGAAGCTTTCTTT. Encoded protein: CASSPRDIQGNTEAFF.

A single count supports this clone. The chain employs TRBV9 and TRBJ2-2; 13 bases agree with TRBD2. CDR3 length equals 20 residues. V was clipped by 0 bases and J by 2 bases; unmatched bases: 10. The germline V gene encodes CDR1 SGDLS and CDR2 YYNGEE. The CDR3 sequence is CASSVGWTSGRSLNTGELFF. CDR3 DNA sequence: TGTGCCAGCAGCGTAGGTTGGACTAGCGGGAGAAGCCTAAACACCGGGGAGCTGTTTTTT.

The chain carries TRBV5-1 and TRBJ2-3; a weak D match, TRBD1 (6 bases). The germline V gene has CDR1 SGHRS and CDR2 YFSETQ. Between the trimmed V and J ends, which lost 3 bases and 2 bases, there was a span of 10 bases. The CDR3 is 14 amino acids. CDR3 nucleotide sequence: TGCGCCAGCAGCTCAGGACAGCCCACAGATACGCAGTATTTT. Residues: CASSSGQPTDTQYF.